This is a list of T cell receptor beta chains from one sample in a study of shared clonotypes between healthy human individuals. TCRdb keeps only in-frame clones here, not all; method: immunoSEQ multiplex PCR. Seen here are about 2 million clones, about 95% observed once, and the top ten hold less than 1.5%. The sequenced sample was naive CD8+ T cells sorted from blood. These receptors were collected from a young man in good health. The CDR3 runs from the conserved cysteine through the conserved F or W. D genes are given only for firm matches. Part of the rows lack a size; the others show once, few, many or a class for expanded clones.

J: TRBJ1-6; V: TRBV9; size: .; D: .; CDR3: CASSAAINSPLHF; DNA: TGTGCCAGCAGCGCGGCGATCAATTCACCCCTCCACTTT
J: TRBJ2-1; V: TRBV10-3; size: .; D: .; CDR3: CAISGGTGESGSGDNEQFF; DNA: TGTGCCATCAGTGGGGGGACAGGTGAAAGCGGGAGTGGGGACAATGAGCAGTTCTTC
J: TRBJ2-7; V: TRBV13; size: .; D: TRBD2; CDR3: CASSFGLAATLEQYF; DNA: TGTGCCAGCAGCTTTGGACTAGCGGCTACGTTAGAGCAGTACTTC
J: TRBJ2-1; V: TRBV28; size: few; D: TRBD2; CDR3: CASSSTSGAHNEQFF; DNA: TGTGCCAGCAGCTCTACTAGCGGGGCCCACAATGAGCAGTTCTTC
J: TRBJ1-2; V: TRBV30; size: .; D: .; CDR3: CAWSGGGYTF; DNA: TGTGCCTGGTCGGGGGGAGGCTACACCTTC
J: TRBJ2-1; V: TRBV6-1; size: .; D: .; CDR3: CASSEPGDYNEQFF; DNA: TGTGCCAGCAGTGAACCAGGGGACTACAATGAGCAGTTCTTC
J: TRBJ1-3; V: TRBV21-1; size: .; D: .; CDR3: CASTCRDIVYTIYF; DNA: TGTGCCAGCACCTGCCGGGACATAGTATACACCATATATTTT
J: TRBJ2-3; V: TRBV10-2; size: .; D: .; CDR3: CASSEFAGTLTDTQYF; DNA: TGCGCCAGCAGTGAGTTTGCGGGAACCCTCACAGATACGCAGTATTTT
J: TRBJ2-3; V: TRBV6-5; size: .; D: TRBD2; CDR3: CASSYSGRAADTQYF; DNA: TGTGCCAGCAGTTACTCAGGGAGGGCCGCAGATACGCAGTATTTT
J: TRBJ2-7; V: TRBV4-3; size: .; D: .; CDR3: CASSLYQGGSYEQYF; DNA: TGCGCCAGCAGCCTATACCAGGGGGGCTCCTACGAGCAGTACTTC
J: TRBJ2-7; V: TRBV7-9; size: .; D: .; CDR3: CASSWDNSYEQYF; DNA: TGTGCCAGCAGCTGGGACAACTCCTACGAGCAGTACTTC
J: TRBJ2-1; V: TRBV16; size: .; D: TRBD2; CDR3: CASSPTTSDYNEQFF; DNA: TGTGCCAGCAGCCCGACGACTAGCGACTACAATGAGCAGTTCTTC
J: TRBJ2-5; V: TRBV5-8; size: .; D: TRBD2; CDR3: CASSEGLAGGQETQYF; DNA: TGTGCCAGCAGCGAGGGACTAGCGGGGGGACAAGAGACCCAGTACTTC
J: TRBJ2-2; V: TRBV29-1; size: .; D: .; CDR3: CSVEGASGELFF; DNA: TGCAGCGTTGAAGGGGCGTCCGGGGAGCTGTTTTTT
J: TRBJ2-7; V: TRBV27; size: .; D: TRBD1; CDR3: CASSPSSGTEIYEQYF; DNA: TGTGCCAGCAGTCCGTCCTCCGGGACAGAGATTTACGAGCAGTACTTC
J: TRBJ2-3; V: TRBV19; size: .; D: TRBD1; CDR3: CATMDRVLTDTQYF; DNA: TGTGCCACTATGGACAGGGTCCTCACAGATACGCAGTATTTT
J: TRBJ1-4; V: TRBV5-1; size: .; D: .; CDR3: CASSWRGTNEKLFF; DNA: TGCGCCAGCAGCTGGCGAGGAACTAATGAAAAACTGTTTTTT
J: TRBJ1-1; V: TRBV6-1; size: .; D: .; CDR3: CASSEPWMDTVNTEAFF; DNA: TGTGCCAGCAGTGAACCTTGGATGGACACAGTAAACACTGAAGCTTTCTTT
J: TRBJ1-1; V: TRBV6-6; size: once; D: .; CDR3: CASSFEGLNTEAFF; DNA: TGTGCCAGCAGTTTCGAGGGACTGAACACTGAAGCTTTCTTT
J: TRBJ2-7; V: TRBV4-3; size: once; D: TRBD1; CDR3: CASSAGQGAYEQYF; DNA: TGCGCCAGCAGCGCGGGACAGGGGGCCTACGAGCAGTACTTC
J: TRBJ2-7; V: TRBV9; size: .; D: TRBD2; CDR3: CASSGGSGGANEQYF; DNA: TGTGCCAGCAGCGGCGGGAGCGGGGGGGCCAACGAGCAGTACTTC
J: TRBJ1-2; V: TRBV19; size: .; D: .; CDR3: CASSIDYPTGPLYGYTF; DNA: TGTGCCAGTAGTATAGATTATCCCACGGGACCGCTCTATGGCTACACCTTC
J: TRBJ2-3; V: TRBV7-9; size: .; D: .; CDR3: CASSLAVGGSTDTQYF; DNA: TGTGCCAGCAGCTTAGCAGTAGGGGGTAGCACAGATACGCAGTATTTT
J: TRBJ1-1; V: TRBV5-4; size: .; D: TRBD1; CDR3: CASSVDRGLMNTEAFF; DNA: TGTGCCAGCAGCGTTGACAGGGGTCTCATGAACACTGAAGCTTTCTTT
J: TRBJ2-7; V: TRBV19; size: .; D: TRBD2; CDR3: CASSNATSGKGEQYF; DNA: TGTGCCAGTAGTAACGCGACTAGCGGGAAAGGCGAGCAGTACTTC
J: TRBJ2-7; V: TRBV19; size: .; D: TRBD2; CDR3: CASSKSGTSTSYEQYF; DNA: TGTGCCAGTTCTAAATCCGGGACTAGCACCTCCTACGAGCAGTACTTC
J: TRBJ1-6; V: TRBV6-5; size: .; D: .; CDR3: CASSYEEGPNSPLHF; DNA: TGTGCCAGCAGTTACGAGGAGGGGCCGAATTCACCCCTCCACTTT
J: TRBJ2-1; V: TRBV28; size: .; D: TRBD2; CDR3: CASSRGMPSGGLDNEQFF; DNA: TGTGCCAGCAGCCGAGGGATGCCTAGCGGGGGGTTGGACAATGAGCAGTTCTTC
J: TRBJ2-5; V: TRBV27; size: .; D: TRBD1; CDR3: CASSLSPGQGQETQYF; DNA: TGTGCCAGCAGTTTAAGTCCGGGACAGGGCCAAGAGACCCAGTACTTC
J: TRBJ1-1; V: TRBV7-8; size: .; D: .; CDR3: CASSLVGVNTEAFF; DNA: TGTGCCAGCAGCTTAGTCGGGGTAAACACTGAAGCTTTCTTT
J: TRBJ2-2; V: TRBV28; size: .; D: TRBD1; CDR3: CASSLLDRGDTGELFF; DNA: TGTGCCAGCAGTTTACTGGACAGGGGGGACACCGGGGAGCTGTTTTTT
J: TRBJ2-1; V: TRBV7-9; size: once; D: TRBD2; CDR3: CATPRIGLADSYNEQFF; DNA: TGTGCCACCCCTAGAATCGGACTAGCGGATTCTTACAATGAGCAGTTCTTC
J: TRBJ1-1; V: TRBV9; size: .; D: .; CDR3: CASSPGPPNTEAFF; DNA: TGTGCCAGCAGCCCGGGACCTCCGAACACTGAAGCTTTCTTT
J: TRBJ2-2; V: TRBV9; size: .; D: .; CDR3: CASSEGGAGELFF; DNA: TGTGCCAGCAGCGAGGGGGGCGCCGGGGAGCTGTTTTTT
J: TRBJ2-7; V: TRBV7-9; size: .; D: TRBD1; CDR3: CASSSPGQGYEQYF; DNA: TGTGCCAGCAGCTCGCCGGGACAGGGCTACGAGCAGTACTTC
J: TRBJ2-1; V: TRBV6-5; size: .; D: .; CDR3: CASSMGLQNNEQFF; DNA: TGTGCCAGCAGCATGGGATTACAGAACAATGAGCAGTTCTTC
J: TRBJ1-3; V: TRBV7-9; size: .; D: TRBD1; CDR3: CASSLVGTGPDGNTIYF; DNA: TGTGCCAGCAGCTTAGTAGGGACAGGGCCCGACGGAAACACCATATATTTT
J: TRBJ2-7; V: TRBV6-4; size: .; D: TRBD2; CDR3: CASSDKAGGIYEQYF; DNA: TGTGCCAGCAGTGACAAAGCGGGAGGGATATACGAGCAGTACTTC
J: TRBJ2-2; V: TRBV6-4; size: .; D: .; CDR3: CASSARGRGAGELFF; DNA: TGTGCCAGCAGTGCCAGGGGCAGGGGGGCCGGGGAGCTGTTTTTT
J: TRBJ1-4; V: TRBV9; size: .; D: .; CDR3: CASSNPVTNEKLFF; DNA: TGTGCCAGCAGCAACCCCGTAACTAATGAAAAACTGTTTTTT
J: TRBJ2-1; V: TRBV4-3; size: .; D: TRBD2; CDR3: CASSQDDTSGRRGDNEQFF; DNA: TGCGCCAGCAGCCAAGATGATACTAGCGGGAGGAGAGGCGACAATGAGCAGTTCTTC
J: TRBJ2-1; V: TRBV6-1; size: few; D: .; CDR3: CASSEGNEQFF; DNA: TGTGCCAGCAGTGAGGGCAATGAGCAGTTCTTC
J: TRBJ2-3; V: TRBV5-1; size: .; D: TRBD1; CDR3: CASSFDRGGDTQYF; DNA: TGCGCCAGCAGCTTTGACAGGGGGGGCGATACGCAGTATTTT
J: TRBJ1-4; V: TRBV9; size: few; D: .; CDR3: CASSVGGATNEKLFF; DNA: TGTGCCAGCAGCGTAGGTGGGGCAACTAATGAAAAACTGTTTTTT
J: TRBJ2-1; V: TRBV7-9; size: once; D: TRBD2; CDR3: CASSPPGEGSYNEQFF; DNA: TGTGCCAGCAGCCCTCCCGGGGAGGGCTCCTACAATGAGCAGTTCTTC
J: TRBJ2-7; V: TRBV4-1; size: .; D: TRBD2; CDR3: CASSQTTSGIYEQYF; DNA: TGCGCCAGCAGCCAAACGACTAGCGGGATTTACGAGCAGTACTTC